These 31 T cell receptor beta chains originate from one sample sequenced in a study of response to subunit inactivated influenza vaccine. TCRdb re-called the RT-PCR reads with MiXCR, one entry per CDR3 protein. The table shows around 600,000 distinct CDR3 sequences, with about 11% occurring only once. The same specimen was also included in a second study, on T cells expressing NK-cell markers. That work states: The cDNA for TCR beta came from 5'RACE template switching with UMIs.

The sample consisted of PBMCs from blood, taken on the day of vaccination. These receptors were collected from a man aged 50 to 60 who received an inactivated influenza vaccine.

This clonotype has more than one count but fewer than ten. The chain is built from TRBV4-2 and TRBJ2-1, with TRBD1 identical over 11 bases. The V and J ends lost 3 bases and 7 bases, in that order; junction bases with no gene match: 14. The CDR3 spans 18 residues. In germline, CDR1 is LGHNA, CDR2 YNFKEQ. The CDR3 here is CASSQSFPGQGVWNEQFF. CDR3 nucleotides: TGTGCCAGCAGCCAGAGCTTCCCGGGACAGGGGGTTTGGAATGAGCAGTTCTTC.

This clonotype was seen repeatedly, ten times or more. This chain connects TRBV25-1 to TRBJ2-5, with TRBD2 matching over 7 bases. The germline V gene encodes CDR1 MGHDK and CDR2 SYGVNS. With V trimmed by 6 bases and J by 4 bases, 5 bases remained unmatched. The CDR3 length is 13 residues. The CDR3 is CASSGGGRETQYF. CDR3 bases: TGTGCCAGCAGCGGTGGCGGGAGAGAGACCCAGTACTTC.

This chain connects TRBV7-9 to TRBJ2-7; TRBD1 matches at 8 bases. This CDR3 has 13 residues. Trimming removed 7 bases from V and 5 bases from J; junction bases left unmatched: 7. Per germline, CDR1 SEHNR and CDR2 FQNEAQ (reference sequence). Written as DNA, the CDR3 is TGTGCCAGCACCCCACAGGGGGTCAACGAGCAGTACTTC. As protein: CASTPQGVNEQYF.

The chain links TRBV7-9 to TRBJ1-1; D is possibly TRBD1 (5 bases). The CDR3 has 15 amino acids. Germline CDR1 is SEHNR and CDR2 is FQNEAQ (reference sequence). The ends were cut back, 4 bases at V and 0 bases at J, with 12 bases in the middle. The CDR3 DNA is TGTGCCAGCAGCTCCCTTCTAGGGGTGAACACTGAAGCTTTCTTT. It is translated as CASSSLLGVNTEAFF. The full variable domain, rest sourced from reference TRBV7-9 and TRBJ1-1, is DTGVSQNPRHKITKRGQNVTFRCDPISEHNRLYWYRQTLGQGPEFLTYFQNEAQLEKSRLLSDRFSAERPKGSFSTLEIQRTEQGDSAMYLCASSSLLGVNTEAFFGQGTRLTVV.

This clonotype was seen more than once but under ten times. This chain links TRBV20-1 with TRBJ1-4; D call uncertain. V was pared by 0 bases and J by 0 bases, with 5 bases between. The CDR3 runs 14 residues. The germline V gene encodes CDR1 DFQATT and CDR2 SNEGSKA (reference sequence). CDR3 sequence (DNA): TGCAGTGCTAGAGAGTGGGCAACTAATGAAAAACTGTTTTTT. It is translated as CSAREWATNEKLFF.

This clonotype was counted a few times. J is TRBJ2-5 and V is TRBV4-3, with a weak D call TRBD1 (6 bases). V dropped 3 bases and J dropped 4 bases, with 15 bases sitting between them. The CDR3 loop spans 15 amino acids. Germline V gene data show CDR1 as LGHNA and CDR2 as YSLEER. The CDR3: CASSQSSGVAETQYF. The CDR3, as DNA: TGCGCCAGCAGCCAGTCATCAGGGGTTGCAGAGACCCAGTACTTC.

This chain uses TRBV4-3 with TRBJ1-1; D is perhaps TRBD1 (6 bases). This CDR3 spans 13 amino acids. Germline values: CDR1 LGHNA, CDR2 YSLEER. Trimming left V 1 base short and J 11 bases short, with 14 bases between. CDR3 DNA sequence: TGCGCCAGCAGCCAAGGCCCGGGGGCTAGGGCTTTCTTT. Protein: CASSQGPGARAFF.

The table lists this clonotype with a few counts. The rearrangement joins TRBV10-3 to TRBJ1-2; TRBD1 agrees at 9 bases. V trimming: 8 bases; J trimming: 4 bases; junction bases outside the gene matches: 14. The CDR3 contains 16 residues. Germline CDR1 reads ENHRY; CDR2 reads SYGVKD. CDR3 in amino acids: CAIGGSSDRGFYGYTF. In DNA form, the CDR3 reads TGTGCCATCGGCGGGTCTTCGGACAGGGGCTTCTATGGCTACACCTTC.

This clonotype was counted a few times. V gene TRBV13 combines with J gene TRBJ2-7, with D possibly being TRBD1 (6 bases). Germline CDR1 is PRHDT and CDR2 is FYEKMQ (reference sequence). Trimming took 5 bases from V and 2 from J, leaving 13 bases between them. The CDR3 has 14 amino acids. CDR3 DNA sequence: TGTGCCAGCAGCACTCAGACAGGCACCTACGAGCAGTACTTC. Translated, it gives CASSTQTGTYEQYF.

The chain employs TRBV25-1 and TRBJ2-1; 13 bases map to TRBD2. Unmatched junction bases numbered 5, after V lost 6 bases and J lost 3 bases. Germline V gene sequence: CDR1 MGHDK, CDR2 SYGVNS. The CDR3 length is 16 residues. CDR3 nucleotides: TGTGCCAGCAGGTCAGGACTAGCGGGAGTCTACAATGAGCAGTTCTTC. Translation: CASRSGLAGVYNEQFF.

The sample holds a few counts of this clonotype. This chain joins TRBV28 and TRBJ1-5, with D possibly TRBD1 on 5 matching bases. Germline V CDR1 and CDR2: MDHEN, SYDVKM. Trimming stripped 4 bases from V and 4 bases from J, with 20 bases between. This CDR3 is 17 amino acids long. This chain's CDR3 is CASSSPFWRKGNQPQHF. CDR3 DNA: TGTGCCAGCAGTTCCCCCTTTTGGCGGAAGGGGAATCAGCCCCAGCATTTT.

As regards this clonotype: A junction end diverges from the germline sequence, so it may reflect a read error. The CDR3 region has the DNA TGTACCAGCAGTTTAGGTAGCCTCCACTCTGGAAACACCATATATTTT. The encoded protein is CTSSLGSLHSGNTIYF. The gene calls are TRBV12-3 or TRBV12-4 and TRBJ1-3; D gene ambiguous. The CDR3 contains 16 residues.

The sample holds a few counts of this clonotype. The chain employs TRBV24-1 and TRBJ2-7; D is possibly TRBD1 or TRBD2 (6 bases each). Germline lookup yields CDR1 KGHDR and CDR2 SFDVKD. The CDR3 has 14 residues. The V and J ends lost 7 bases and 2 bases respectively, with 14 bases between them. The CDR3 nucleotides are TGTGCCACCAGCCGGGGGCTTTCCCCCTACGAGCAGTACTTC. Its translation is CATSRGLSPYEQYF.

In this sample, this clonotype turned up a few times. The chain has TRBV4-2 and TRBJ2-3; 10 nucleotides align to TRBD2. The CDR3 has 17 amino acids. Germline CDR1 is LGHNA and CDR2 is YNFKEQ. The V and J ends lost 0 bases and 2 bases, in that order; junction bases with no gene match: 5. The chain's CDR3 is CASSQEVLAGVTDTQYF. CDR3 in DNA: TGTGCCAGCAGCCAAGAAGTTCTAGCGGGGGTCACAGATACGCAGTATTTT.

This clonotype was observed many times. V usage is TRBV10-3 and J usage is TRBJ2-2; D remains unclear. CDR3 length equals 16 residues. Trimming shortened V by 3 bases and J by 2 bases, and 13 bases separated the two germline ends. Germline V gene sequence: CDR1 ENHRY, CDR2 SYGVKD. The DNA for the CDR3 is TGTGCCATCAGTGAAATCGGTATGGACAACACCGGGGAGCTGTTTTTT. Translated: CAISEIGMDNTGELFF.

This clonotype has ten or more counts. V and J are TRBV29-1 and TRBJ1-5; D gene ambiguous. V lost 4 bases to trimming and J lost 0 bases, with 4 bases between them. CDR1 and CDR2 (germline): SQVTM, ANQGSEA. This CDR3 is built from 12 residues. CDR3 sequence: CSVGNSNQPQHF. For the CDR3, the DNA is TGCAGCGTTGGTAATAGCAATCAGCCCCAGCATTTT.

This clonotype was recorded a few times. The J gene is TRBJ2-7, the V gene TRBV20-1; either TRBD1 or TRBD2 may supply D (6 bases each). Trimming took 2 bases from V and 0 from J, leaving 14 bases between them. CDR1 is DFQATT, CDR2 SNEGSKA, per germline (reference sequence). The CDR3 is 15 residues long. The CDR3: CSARLPGASSYEQYF. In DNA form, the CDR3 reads TGCAGTGCTAGACTACCGGGGGCGAGCTCCTACGAGCAGTACTTC.

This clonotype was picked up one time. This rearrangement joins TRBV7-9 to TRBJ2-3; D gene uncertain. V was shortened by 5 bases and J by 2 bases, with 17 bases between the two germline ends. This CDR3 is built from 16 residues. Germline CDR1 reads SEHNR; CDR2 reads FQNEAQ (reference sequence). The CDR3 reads CASSHLALGNTDTQYF. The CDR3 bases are TGTGCCAGCAGCCATTTGGCGCTCGGTAACACAGATACGCAGTATTTT.

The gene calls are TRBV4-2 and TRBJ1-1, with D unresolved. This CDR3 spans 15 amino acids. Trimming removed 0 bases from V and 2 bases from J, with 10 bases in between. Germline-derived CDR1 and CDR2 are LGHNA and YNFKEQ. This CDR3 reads CASSQEEGYNTEAFF. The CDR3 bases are TGTGCCAGCAGCCAAGAGGAGGGATACAACACTGAAGCTTTCTTT.

Written as DNA, the CDR3 is TGTGCCAGCGGGGGTCAGGGAAACACCATATATTTT. Protein sequence: CASGGQGNTIYF. The chain has TRBV6-1 and TRBJ1-3, with D possibly being TRBD1 (5 bases). The CDR3 covers 12 residues. The germline V gene has CDR1 MNHNS and CDR2 SASEGT. V was trimmed by 8 bases and J by 4 bases, leaving 9 bases between them.

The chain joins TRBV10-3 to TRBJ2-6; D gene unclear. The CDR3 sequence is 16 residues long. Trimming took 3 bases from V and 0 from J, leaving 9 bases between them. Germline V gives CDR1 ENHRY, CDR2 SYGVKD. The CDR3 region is CAISEGRSSGANVLTF. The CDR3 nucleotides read TGTGCCATCAGTGAAGGGCGGAGCTCTGGGGCCAACGTCCTGACTTTC.

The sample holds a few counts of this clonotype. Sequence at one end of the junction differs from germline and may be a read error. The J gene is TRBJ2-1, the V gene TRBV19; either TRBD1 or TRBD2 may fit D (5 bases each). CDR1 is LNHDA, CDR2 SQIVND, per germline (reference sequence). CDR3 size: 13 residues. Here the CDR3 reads CATTGTSNNEQFF. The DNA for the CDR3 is TGTGCCACCACCGGGACCTCCAACAATGAGCAGTTCTTC.

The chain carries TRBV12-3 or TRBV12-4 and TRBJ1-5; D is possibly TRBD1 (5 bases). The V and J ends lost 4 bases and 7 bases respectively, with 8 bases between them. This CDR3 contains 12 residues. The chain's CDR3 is CASSSGEQPQHF. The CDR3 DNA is TGTGCCAGCAGTTCGGGGGAGCAGCCCCAGCATTTT.

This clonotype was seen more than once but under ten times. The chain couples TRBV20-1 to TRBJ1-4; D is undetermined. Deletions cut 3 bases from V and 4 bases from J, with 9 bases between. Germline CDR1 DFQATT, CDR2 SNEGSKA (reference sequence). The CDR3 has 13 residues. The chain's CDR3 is CSASKEVNEKLFF. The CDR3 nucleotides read TGCAGTGCTAGCAAGGAAGTTAATGAAAAACTGTTTTTT.

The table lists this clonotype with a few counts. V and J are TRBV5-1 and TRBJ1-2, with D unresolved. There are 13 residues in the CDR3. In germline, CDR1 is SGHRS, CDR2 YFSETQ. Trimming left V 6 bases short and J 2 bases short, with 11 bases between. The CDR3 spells CASTLDRNYGYTF. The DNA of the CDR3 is TGCGCCAGCACTCTGGACCGGAACTATGGCTACACCTTC. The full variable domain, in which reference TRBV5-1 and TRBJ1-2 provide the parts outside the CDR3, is KAGVTQTPRYLIKTRGQQVTLSCSPISGHRSVSWYQQTPGQGLQFLFEYFSETQRNKGNFPGRFSGRQFSNSRSEMNVSTLELGDSALYLCASTLDRNYGYTFGSGTRLTVV.

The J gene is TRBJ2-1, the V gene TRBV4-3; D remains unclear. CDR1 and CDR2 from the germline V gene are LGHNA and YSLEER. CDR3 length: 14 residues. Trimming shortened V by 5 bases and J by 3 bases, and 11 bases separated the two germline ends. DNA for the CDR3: TGCGCCAGCAGCTGGGAAGCCTACTACAATGAGCAGTTCTTC. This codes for CASSWEAYYNEQFF.

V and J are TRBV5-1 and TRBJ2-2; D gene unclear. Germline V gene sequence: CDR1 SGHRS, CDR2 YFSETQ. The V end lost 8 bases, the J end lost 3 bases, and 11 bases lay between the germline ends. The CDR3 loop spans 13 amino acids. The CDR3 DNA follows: TGCGCCAGTTCCTCTAGGTACACCGGGGAGCTGTTTTTT. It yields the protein CASSSRYTGELFF.

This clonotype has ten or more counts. The chain's CDR3 is CASGGTGGTEAFF. CDR3 DNA: TGTGCCAGCGGAGGGACAGGGGGCACTGAAGCTTTCTTT. The V call is TRBV12-3 or TRBV12-4, the J call TRBJ1-1; TRBD1 matches at 11 bases. Trimming cost V 8 bases and J 4 bases; bases outside gene matches: 3. CDR3 size: 13 residues.

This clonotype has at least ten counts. The CDR3 nucleotides are TGTGCCAGCAGTTTATGGGCTGCTGATAATTCACCCCTCCACTTT. Its protein product is CASSLWAADNSPLHF. This chain links TRBV28 with TRBJ1-6; D gene unclear. In germline, CDR1 is MDHEN, CDR2 SYDVKM. The germline V and J ends were trimmed by 0 bases and 5 bases, with 8 bases remaining between them. The CDR3 has 15 residues.

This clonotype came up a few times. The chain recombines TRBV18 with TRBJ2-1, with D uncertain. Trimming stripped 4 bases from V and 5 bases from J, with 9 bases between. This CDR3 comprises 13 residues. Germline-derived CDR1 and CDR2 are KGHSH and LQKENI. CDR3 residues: CASSRHQNNEQFF. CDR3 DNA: TGTGCCAGCTCACGGCATCAAAACAATGAGCAGTTCTTC. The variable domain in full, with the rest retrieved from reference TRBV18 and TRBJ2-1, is NAGVMQNPRHLVRRRGQEARLRCSPMKGHSHVYWYRQLPEEGLKFMVYLQKENIIDESGMPKERFSAEFPKEGPSILRIQQVVRGDSAAYFCASSRHQNNEQFFGPGTRLTVL.

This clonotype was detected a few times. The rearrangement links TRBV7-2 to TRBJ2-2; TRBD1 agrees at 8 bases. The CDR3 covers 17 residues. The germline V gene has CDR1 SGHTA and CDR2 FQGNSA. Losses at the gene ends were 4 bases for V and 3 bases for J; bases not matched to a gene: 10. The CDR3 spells CASSSARGTGHTGELFF. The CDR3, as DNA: TGTGCCAGCAGCTCTGCCCGGGGGACAGGTCACACCGGGGAGCTGTTTTTT. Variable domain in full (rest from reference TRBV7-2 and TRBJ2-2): GAGVSQSPSNKVTEKGKDVELRCDPISGHTALYWYRQSLGQGLEFLIYFQGNSAPDKSGLPSDRFSAERTGGSVSTLTIQRTQQEDSAVYLCASSSARGTGHTGELFFGEGSRLTVL.